Following are 26 T cell receptor beta chains from one sample sequenced in a study of T cell repertoires in ileal Crohn's disease. TCRdb's table, derived via immunoSEQ multiplex PCR, lists solely in-frame clones and lacks some. The sample lists some 10,000 clones, about four fifths seen once, with more than 5.5% in the top ten. Documented time point: neoterminal ileum biopsy at postoperative endoscopy, about 6 months after surgery. Sequencing used ileal tissue. Receptors were obtained from an adult with Crohn's disease.

This clone showed up just a few times. The CDR3 DNA is TGCGCCAGCAGTGCAACTACCAGCGAGCAGTACTTC. Its translation: CASSATTSEQYF. The rearrangement links TRBV10-2 to TRBJ2-7; the D is unclear. Germline V gene lookup returns CDR1 WSHSY and CDR2 SAAADI. V lost 4 bases and J 6 bases, leaving 10 bases between the germline ends. The CDR3 consists of 12 residues.

The chain recombines TRBV9 with TRBJ2-1; 9 positions agree with TRBD2. Germline V gene sequence: CDR1 SGDLS, CDR2 YYNGEE. CDR3 length: 14 amino acids. V lost 3 bases, J lost 8 bases, and 6 bases stayed unmatched. The CDR3 spells CASSGSGGTDEQFF. DNA of the CDR3: TGTGCCAGCAGCGGGAGCGGGGGGACCGATGAGCAGTTCTTC. The complete variable domain, with remaining parts taken from reference TRBV9 and TRBJ2-1, reads DSGVTQTPKHLITATGQRVTLRCSPRSGDLSVYWYQQSLDQGLQFLIQYYNGEERAKGNILERFSAQQFPDLHSELNLSSLELGDSALYFCASSGSGGTDEQFFGPGTRLTVL.

J is TRBJ1-3 and V is TRBV9, with 7 positions matching TRBD1. CDR1 and CDR2 from the germline V gene are SGDLS and YYNGEE. Unmatched junction bases numbered 6, after V lost 3 bases and J lost 0 bases. The CDR3 has 16 residues. As DNA, the CDR3 is TGTGCCAGCAGCGAAACAGGGGTCGTCTCTGGAAACACCATATATTTT. Translation gives CASSETGVVSGNTIYF. Combining the CDR3 with reference TRBV9 and TRBJ1-3 gives the whole variable domain DSGVTQTPKHLITATGQRVTLRCSPRSGDLSVYWYQQSLDQGLQFLIQYYNGEERAKGNILERFSAQQFPDLHSELNLSSLELGDSALYFCASSETGVVSGNTIYFGEGSWLTVV.

This clone was seen a few times. CDR3 residues: CATRAGTKVDTF. CDR3 bases: TGTGCCACCCGGGCGGGTACGAAGGTCGACACCTTC. V is TRBV28 and J is TRBJ1-2; D is uncertain. V shed 10 bases and J shed 12 bases, with 21 bases lying between them. The CDR3 runs 12 residues. The germline V gene has CDR1 MDHEN and CDR2 SYDVKM.

The gene calls are TRBV27 and TRBJ2-1; 10 nucleotides match TRBD1. This CDR3 has 17 residues. Per germline, CDR1 MNHEY and CDR2 SMNVEV (reference sequence). V lost 2 bases to trimming and J lost 5 bases; unmatched junction nucleotides: 9. As DNA, the CDR3 is TGTGCCAGCAGTTTACGGCAGGGACAGGGGTATAACAATGAGCAGTTCTTC. This translates into CASSLRQGQGYNNEQFF.

The chain combines TRBV4-2 with TRBJ2-7, with 7 bases fitting TRBD1. V lost 1 base to trimming and J lost 5 bases; unmatched junction nucleotides: 11. The CDR3 loop spans 16 amino acids. CDR1 and CDR2 (germline): LGHNA, YNFKEQ. The CDR3, as DNA: TGTGCCAGCAGCCAAGTTTACAGGGGTTTAATCGACGAGCAGTACTTC. Its translation is CASSQVYRGLIDEQYF.

The chain employs TRBV30 and TRBJ2-7; 8 nucleotides match TRBD1. CDR3 length equals 13 residues. Germline loops: CDR1 GTSNPN, CDR2 SVGIG (reference sequence). The V gene end was trimmed by 0 bases and the J gene end by 4 bases; junction bases not matched to a gene: 2. CDR3 sequence reads: CAWSVDRGYEQYF. The CDR3 DNA reads TGTGCCTGGAGTGTCGACAGGGGATACGAGCAGTACTTC.

V is TRBV12-5 and J is TRBJ2-6; 13 bases match TRBD2. Germline CDR1 and CDR2: LGHNT and FRNRAP. V lost 6 bases and J lost 8; bases outside the gene matches: 19. The CDR3 sequence is 20 residues long. DNA of the CDR3: TGTGCTAGTGGCCGCGAGACTAGCGGGGGGAAAACTGAATTGACCAACGTCCTGACTTTC. Translating gives CASGRETSGGKTELTNVLTF. Looking up the rest from reference TRBV12-5 and TRBJ2-6 gives the full variable domain: DARVTQTPRHKVTEMGQEVTMRCQPILGHNTVFWYRQTMMQGLELLAYFRNRAPLDDSGMPKDRFSAEMPDATLATLKIQPSEPRDSAVYFCASGRETSGGKTELTNVLTFGAGSRLTVL.

On this clone: Its ends do not fully match the called genes, so a read error is possible. This chain uses TRBV4-1 with TRBJ2-1; D gene uncertain. The CDR3 sequence is 17 residues long. Germline V gene sequence: CDR1 MGHRA, CDR2 YSYEKL. In DNA form, the CDR3 reads TGCGCCAGCAGCCAAGACCGGGTTCTGTCGTCCTACGATGAGCAGTTCTTC. It encodes CASSQDRVLSSYDEQFF.

This clone was observed a single time. The genes are TRBV4-2 and TRBJ1-2; a weak D match, TRBD1 (5 bases). The CDR3 covers 17 residues. Looked up from germline, CDR1 is LGHNA and CDR2 is YNFKEQ. Trimming left V 2 bases short and J 3 bases short, with 19 bases between. The CDR3 sequence: CASSQNPAGGGDYGYTF. The CDR3 DNA follows: TGTGCCAGCAGCCAAAACCCAGCGGGGGGAGGAGACTATGGCTACACCTTC.

Only a few counts were recorded for this clone. In DNA form, the CDR3 reads TGTGCCTGGCAACGTACCGGGACAGCCTCTGGAAACACCATATATTTT. Translating gives CAWQRTGTASGNTIYF. The rearrangement uses TRBV30 and TRBJ1-3; TRBD1 agrees at 7 bases. The V gene's germline CDR1 is GTSNPN and CDR2 SVGIG (reference sequence). Trimming cost V 5 bases and J 0 bases; bases outside gene matches: 10. The CDR3 contains 16 residues.

This clone was counted a few times. The chain combines TRBV28 with TRBJ2-5; no clear D gene. V was pared by 5 bases and J by 4 bases, with 11 bases between. Germline lookup yields CDR1 MDHEN and CDR2 SYDVKM. This CDR3 comprises 13 residues. The CDR3 DNA follows: TGTGCCAGCAGTCGGTCCTACTCAGAGACCCAGTACTTC. Translating gives CASSRSYSETQYF.

The chain is built from TRBV7-8 and TRBJ2-1, with D uncertain. Germline assignment: CDR1 SGHVS and CDR2 FQNEAQ. The CDR3 totals 11 residues. Trimming removed 5 bases from V and 4 bases from J, with 3 bases in between. This CDR3 reads CASSPYNEQFF. The CDR3 coding sequence is TGTGCCAGCAGCCCTTACAATGAGCAGTTCTTC.

This chain links TRBV18 with TRBJ2-1, with 9 positions matching TRBD1. In germline, CDR1 is KGHSH, CDR2 LQKENI. J was trimmed by 10 bases and V by 0 bases; bases with no gene match: 7. This CDR3 has 15 residues. The CDR3: CASSPPYDRGGEQFF. The CDR3 nucleotides read TGTGCCAGCTCACCACCGTACGACAGGGGGGGAGAGCAGTTCTTC.

V and J are TRBV7-2 and TRBJ1-1; D perhaps matches TRBD1 (5 bases). Germline CDR1 and CDR2: SGHTA and FQGNSA. The V and J ends lost 4 bases and 11 bases respectively, with 14 bases between them. The length of the CDR3 is 12 residues. DNA for the CDR3: TGTGCCAGCAGCTGGGGGGGGAGCGGCGCTTTCTTT. Protein product: CASSWGGSGAFF.

The chain joins TRBV28 to TRBJ1-5; 9 bases fit TRBD1. The CDR3 contains 16 residues. Germline lookup yields CDR1 MDHEN and CDR2 SYDVKM. The trim removed 6 bases at V and 5 bases at J, leaving 11 bases unmatched. The CDR3 is CASRPGQGGQDQPQHF. The CDR3 region has the DNA TGTGCCAGCAGACCGGGACAGGGTGGGCAGGATCAGCCCCAGCATTTT.

The rearrangement uses TRBV5-3 and TRBJ1-3; no clear D gene. TRBV5-3 is noted as an ORF with a role that remains uncertain. Trimming removed 0 bases at V and 9 bases at J, with 22 bases between. The CDR3 spans 17 residues. The CDR3 DNA is TGTGCCAGAAGCTTGGTACCCGGCCTCTCCTCAGGTTGCACCATATATTTT. Amino acids: CARSLVPGLSSGCTIYF.

The genes are TRBV5-6 and TRBJ2-3; TRBD2 aligns across 8 bases. This CDR3 spans 16 amino acids. The junction had 10 bases not matched to a gene; V was cut back by 2 bases and J by 5 bases. Germline CDR1 is SGHDT and CDR2 is YYEEEE. Here the CDR3 DNA reads TGTGCCAGCAGCTTTATCCGGGGGGGCATTAGAGATACGCAGTATTTT. This encodes CASSFIRGGIRDTQYF. The full variable domain, in which reference TRBV5-6 and TRBJ2-3 provide the parts outside the CDR3, is DAGVTQSPTHLIKTRGQQVTLRCSPKSGHDTVSWYQQALGQGPQFIFQYYEEEERQRGNFPDRFSGHQFPNYSSELNVNALLLGDSALYLCASSFIRGGIRDTQYFGPGTRLTVL.

The V gene is TRBV30, the J gene TRBJ1-1, with D maybe TRBD1 (5 bases). The CDR3 loop spans 14 amino acids. Per germline, CDR1 GTSNPN and CDR2 SVGIG (reference sequence). The V end was cut by 0 bases, the J end by 4 bases, with 12 bases between. CDR3 sequence (DNA): TGTGCCTGGAGTGTACGGGGGAACCCCACTGAAGCTTTCTTT. Amino acids: CAWSVRGNPTEAFF.

This clone was recorded only once. This chain links TRBV5-1 with TRBJ2-3, with 8 bases fitting TRBD2. Unmatched junction bases numbered 10, after V lost 7 bases and J lost 3 bases. The CDR3 has 15 residues. Germline assignment: CDR1 SGHRS and CDR2 YFSETQ. CDR3 protein: CASSPGGVSTDTQYF. DNA for the CDR3: TGCGCCAGCTCCCCGGGAGGGGTGTCGACAGATACGCAGTATTTT.

With regard to this clone: At the DNA level, this CDR3 is encoded by other sequences in the same sample as well. The chain joins TRBV5-1 to TRBJ1-2; D remains unclear. Trimming removed 4 bases at V and 5 bases at J, with 12 bases between. The CDR3 consists of 13 residues. In germline, CDR1 is SGHRS, CDR2 YFSETQ. CDR3 in amino acids: CASSPGSSYGYTF. The CDR3 bases are TGCGCCAGCAGCCCCGGGTCCTCATATGGCTACACCTTC.

The rearrangement links TRBV2 to TRBJ2-7; TRBD2 is a possible D gene (6 bases). The V gene lost 8 bases and the J gene lost 6 bases, with 14 bases spanning the gap. CDR3 size: 12 residues. Germline V gene data show CDR1 as SNHLY and CDR2 as FYNNEI. CDR3 loop: CASRRVALEQYF. The CDR3 DNA sequence: TGTGCCAGCCGGAGGGTAGCCCTCGAGCAGTACTTC.

This chain joins TRBV7-5 and TRBJ2-1; TRBD2, the table's D call, lacks a check against the DNA. TRBV7-5 is designated a pseudogene. This CDR3 is built from 15 residues. CDR3 nucleotides: TGTGTCAGAAGCCCCCACGAGAGGTTACCCAATGAGCAGTTCTTC. Its translation is CVRSPHERLPNEQFF.

V is TRBV25-1 and J is TRBJ1-2; TRBD1 aligns across 7 bases. There are 15 residues in the CDR3. Germline-derived CDR1 and CDR2 are MGHDK and SYGVNS. V shed 6 bases, J shed 4 bases, and the junction held 11 bases outside the gene matches. CDR3 residues: CASSPSGGPVYGYTF. The CDR3 bases are TGTGCCAGCAGCCCTTCAGGGGGTCCGGTCTATGGCTACACCTTC.

This rearrangement joins TRBV6-1 to TRBJ2-5; no firm D call. Germline V gene data show CDR1 as MNHNS and CDR2 as SASEGT. V lost 5 bases and J lost 2, with 9 bases in between. CDR3 length: 13 amino acids. DNA for the CDR3: TGTGCCAGCAGTAGTGACTTACAAGAGACCCAGTACTTC. Translating gives CASSSDLQETQYF.

The chain employs TRBV11-2 and TRBJ2-7, with a possible D match to TRBD1 (5 bases). Per the germline V gene, CDR1 is SGHAT and CDR2 is FQNNGV. Trimming cost V 3 bases and J 4 bases, with 13 bases left between them. The CDR3 extends over 14 amino acids. DNA for the CDR3: TGTGCCAGCAGCTTGGCAGGGATAAGGTACGAGCAGTACTTC. Translation gives CASSLAGIRYEQYF.